The entry below gives a single T cell receptor beta chain sequence along with its context. Its antigen remains unidentified. These data come from a study of T cell responses to AZD1222 COVID-19 vaccine. On the study more broadly: Pooling covered second doses at about 4 or about 12 weeks.

Repertoires were generated with immunoSEQ multiplex PCR, while TCRdb's copy carries only in-frame clones and drops some. In the table there are 120,000 or so clones, 85% to 90% of which are singletons. Whole-study findings and limits: Donors were mostly white British, more females; clonal diversity possibly underestimated. The peak T cell response came first, and repertoires were sampled only after it.

The CDR3 has 16 residues. The trim removed 4 bases at V and 5 bases at J, leaving 12 bases unmatched. Germline lookup yields CDR1 LGHDT and CDR2 YNNKEL (reference sequence). The source was peripheral blood, collected on day 0 of AZD1222 vaccination. This TCR derives from an adult in good health. V gene TRBV3-1 (or the pseudogene TRBV3-2) combines with J gene TRBJ2-7, with 9 bases matching TRBD1. CDR3 loop: CASSPWDRDRDHEQYF. CDR3 sequence (DNA): TGTGCCAGCAGCCCCTGGGACCGGGACAGGGACCACGAGCAGTACTTC.